What follows are 18 T cell receptor beta chains derived from one specimen sequenced in a study of cytomegalovirus exposure and HLA in healthy donors. TCRdb keeps only in-frame clones here, not all; method: immunoSEQ multiplex PCR. The profile covers 75,000 to 90,000 clones, with less than 96% appearing a single time and around 1.6% taken by the ten largest. What was sequenced was PBMCs. Receptors originate from a man between 18 and 29 years old in good health and CMV-seropositive.

The chain links TRBV5-1 to TRBJ2-1; TRBD2 agrees at 9 bases. V gave up 4 bases and J gave up 4 bases; unmatched junction bases: 6. Germline CDR1 and CDR2: SGHRS and YFSETQ. This CDR3 comprises 15 residues. The CDR3 region is CASSIGAGGYNEQFF. The CDR3 nucleotides are TGCGCCAGCAGCATTGGGGCGGGAGGGTACAATGAGCAGTTCTTC.

The V gene is TRBV7-8, the J gene TRBJ1-2; 10 positions match TRBD1. After removal of 3 bases from V and 2 bases from J, the junction contained 9 bases not matched to a gene. The CDR3 is 17 residues long. Germline CDR1 is SGHVS and CDR2 is FQNEAQ. The CDR3 DNA sequence: TGTGCCAGCAGCTTTCGGGACAGGGGATATATAAACTATGGCTACACCTTC. It yields the protein CASSFRDRGYINYGYTF.

This clone is a singleton in its sample. The chain employs TRBV15 and TRBJ2-1; no definite D call. V gave up 4 bases and J gave up 2 bases, with 12 bases separating them. There are 15 residues in the CDR3. Germline values: CDR1 LNHNV, CDR2 YYDKDF (reference sequence). CDR3 coding DNA: TGTGCCACCAGCAATACTCCTTCCCCCTACAATGAGCAGTTCTTC. Amino acids: CATSNTPSPYNEQFF.

V gene TRBV5-1 combines with J gene TRBJ2-5, with 9 bases that match TRBD2. Trimming took 5 bases from V and 5 from J; bases not matched to a gene: 10. Germline values: CDR1 SGHRS, CDR2 YFSETQ. The CDR3 spans 15 residues. The CDR3 here is CASREASGISETQYF. The CDR3 coding sequence is TGCGCCAGCAGGGAAGCTAGCGGGATTTCCGAGACCCAGTACTTC.

CDR3 region: CASSPAPHLAYEQYF. CDR3 DNA sequence: TGTGCCAGCAGCCCTGCGCCCCACCTAGCCTACGAGCAGTACTTC. The J gene is TRBJ2-7, the V gene TRBV5-4; D gene unclear. The CDR3 contains 15 residues. Germline values: CDR1 SGHNT, CDR2 YYREEE (reference sequence). Trimming removed 4 bases at V and 2 bases at J, with 16 bases between.

The J gene is TRBJ2-3, the V gene TRBV11-1; 8 bases are shared with TRBD1. After removal of 5 bases from V and 0 bases from J, the junction contained 10 bases not matched to a gene. The CDR3 loop spans 17 amino acids. CDR1 SGHAT and CDR2 FQDESV come from the germline V gene (reference sequence). The CDR3 nucleotides read TGTGCCAGCAGCGGCACCGGGACAGGTCAAAGCACAGATACGCAGTATTTT. It yields the protein CASSGTGTGQSTDTQYF.

The chain joins TRBV7-9 to TRBJ1-4; no definite D call. The V end lost 5 bases, the J end lost 8 bases, and 9 bases lay between the germline ends. The CDR3 covers 12 residues. CDR1 and CDR2 (germline): SEHNR, FQNEAQ (reference sequence). CDR3 bases: TGTGCCAGCAGCCTAGAGGAGGAAAAACTGTTTTTT. It translates to CASSLEEEKLFF.

The chain has TRBV5-1 and TRBJ1-1; a weak D match, TRBD1 (5 bases). The V end lost 0 bases, the J end lost 5 bases, and 14 bases lay between the germline ends. This CDR3 spans 15 amino acids. CDR1 and CDR2 from the germline V gene are SGHRS and YFSETQ. CDR3 nucleotides: TGCGCCAGCAGCTTGGTGGCGGGGGATCAGACTGAAGCTTTCTTT. Residues: CASSLVAGDQTEAFF.

This rearrangement joins TRBV6-4 to TRBJ1-1; D unresolved. The CDR3 totals 14 residues. The germline V gene encodes CDR1 MRHNA and CDR2 SNTAGT. V was pared by 2 bases and J by 1 base, with 8 bases between. Here the CDR3 DNA reads TGTGCCAGCAGTGACGAAGGAGGGAACACTGAAGCTTTCTTT. It is translated as CASSDEGGNTEAFF.

This chain uses TRBV10-3 with TRBJ2-5, with TRBD2 identical over 9 bases. V lost 3 bases, J lost 5 bases, and 16 bases stayed unmatched. Germline V lookup: CDR1 ENHRY, CDR2 SYGVKD. The CDR3 loop spans 18 amino acids. Here the CDR3 reads CAISDNFSGRGSVETQYF. As DNA, the CDR3 is TGTGCCATCAGTGACAACTTTAGCGGGAGAGGTAGTGTGGAGACCCAGTACTTC.

The chain is built from TRBV29-1 and TRBJ2-2; D gene uncertain. The CDR3 is made up of 12 amino acids. The V gene's germline CDR1 is SQVTM and CDR2 ANQGSEA. The CDR3 DNA follows: TGCAGTTCATTCACTGACACCGGGGAGCTGTTTTTT. As protein: CSSFTDTGELFF.

The CDR3 coding sequence is TGCGCCAGCAGTCGTACTAGCGGAACCTACAATGAGCAGTTCTTC. As protein: CASSRTSGTYNEQFF. V usage is TRBV5-1 and J usage is TRBJ2-1; TRBD2 matches at 8 bases. The CDR3 contains 15 residues. The trim removed 5 bases at V and 2 bases at J, leaving 6 bases unmatched. The germline V gene encodes CDR1 SGHRS and CDR2 YFSETQ. The full variable domain, completed using reference TRBV5-1 and TRBJ2-1, is KAGVTQTPRYLIKTRGQQVTLSCSPISGHRSVSWYQQTPGQGLQFLFEYFSETQRNKGNFPGRFSGRQFSNSRSEMNVSTLELGDSALYLCASSRTSGTYNEQFFGPGTRLTVL.

The chain combines TRBV5-5 with TRBJ2-7, with D tentatively TRBD2 (5 bases). The CDR3 is made up of 12 amino acids. V lost 4 bases and J lost 3, with 8 bases in between. Germline CDR1 SGHKS, CDR2 YYEKEE (reference sequence). In DNA, the CDR3 is TGTGCCAGCAGCCCCGGGGACTACGAGCAGTACTTC. Its protein is CASSPGDYEQYF. Together with reference TRBV5-5 and TRBJ2-7, the CDR3 gives the full variable domain: DAGVTQSPTHLIKTRGQQVTLRCSPISGHKSVSWYQQVLGQGPQFIFQYYEKEERGRGNFPDRFSARQFPNYSSELNVNALLLGDSALYLCASSPGDYEQYFGPGTRLTVT.

The genes are TRBV5-1 and TRBJ1-2, with D maybe TRBD1 (5 bases). CDR1 is SGHRS, CDR2 YFSETQ, per germline. V shed 3 bases and J shed 6 bases, with 6 bases lying between them. The CDR3 runs to 11 residues. This chain's CDR3 is CASSWGDGYTF. For the CDR3, the DNA is TGCGCCAGCAGCTGGGGGGATGGCTACACCTTC.

The rearrangement uses TRBV7-6 and TRBJ2-3, with D perhaps matching TRBD1 (6 bases). The CDR3 length is 14 residues. Germline loops: CDR1 SGHVS, CDR2 FNYEAQ. The ends were cut back, 5 bases at V and 3 bases at J, with 12 bases in the middle. As DNA, the CDR3 is TGTGCCAGCAGCATATACAGGGATACAGATACGCAGTATTTT. This sequence encodes CASSIYRDTDTQYF.

This clone was recorded once. V gene TRBV7-8 combines with J gene TRBJ2-7, with TRBD2 matching 11 bases. Per the germline V gene, CDR1 is SGHVS and CDR2 is FQNEAQ. The trim removed 5 bases at V and 2 bases at J, leaving 2 bases unmatched. The CDR3 has 14 residues. This CDR3 is CASSPGLAAYEQYF. The CDR3 DNA sequence: TGTGCCAGCAGCCCGGGACTAGCGGCCTACGAGCAGTACTTC.

V gene TRBV2 combines with J gene TRBJ2-3; 8 nucleotides agree with TRBD2. V shed 7 bases and J 1 base; nucleotides not matched to a gene: 4. In germline, CDR1 is SNHLY, CDR2 FYNNEI. The CDR3 consists of 14 residues. The DNA of the CDR3 is TGTGCCAGCAAGCAAGCGGGAGGCACAGATACGCAGTATTTT. Translation gives CASKQAGGTDTQYF.

Concerning this clone: An end of the junction does not agree with germline; a read error may underlie this. V usage is TRBV11-3 and J usage is TRBJ2-3; 11 bases agree with TRBD2. The germline gives CDR1 SGHNT, CDR2 YENEEA. The CDR3 runs 14 residues. The CDR3 DNA reads TGTGCCGGCAGCTCTAGCGGGAGGCCAGATACGCAGTATTTT. Encoded protein: CAGSSSGRPDTQYF.